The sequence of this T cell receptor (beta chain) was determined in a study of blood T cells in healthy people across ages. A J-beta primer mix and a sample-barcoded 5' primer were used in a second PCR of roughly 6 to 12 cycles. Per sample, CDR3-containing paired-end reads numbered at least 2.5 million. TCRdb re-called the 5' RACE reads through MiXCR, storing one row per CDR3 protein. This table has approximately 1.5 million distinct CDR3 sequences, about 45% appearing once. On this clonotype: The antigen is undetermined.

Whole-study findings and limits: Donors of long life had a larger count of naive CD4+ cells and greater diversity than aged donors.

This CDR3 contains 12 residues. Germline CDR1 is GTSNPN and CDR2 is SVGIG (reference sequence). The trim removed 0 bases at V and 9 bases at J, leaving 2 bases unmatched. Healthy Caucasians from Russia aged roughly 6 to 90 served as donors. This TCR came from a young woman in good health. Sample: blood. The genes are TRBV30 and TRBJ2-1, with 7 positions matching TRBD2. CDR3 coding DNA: TGTGCCTGGAGTGTACTAGCGTTTGAGCAGTTCTTC. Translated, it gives CAWSVLAFEQFF.